Listed below are T cell receptor beta chains from one sample, sequenced in a study of CD8+CD57+ T cells in acquired aplastic anemia. TCRdb processed the reads anew with MiXCR; each CDR3 protein has one entry. The data contain approximately 250,000 distinct CDR3 sequences, about 80% of them singletons. Specimen: sorted CD4+, CD8+, or CD8+CD57+ T cells (not recorded which) from PBMCs. These TCRs come from a human donor with aplastic anemia. CDR3s include the opening cysteine and the closing phenylalanine or tryptophan. A D gene is named only where the DNA matches it firmly. Clone size appears in some rows only: once, few, many, or a class for an expanded clone.

size: NA; D: TRBD2; J: TRBJ2-3; V: TRBV5-6; DNA: TGTGCCAGCAGCTTGAGACTAGCGGACGACATCGGAGATACGCAGTATTTT; CDR3: CASSLRLADDIGDTQYF
size: few; D: NA; J: TRBJ2-1; V: TRBV7-3; DNA: TGTGCCAGCACCCTTCAGAGGGTCCCCTCTGGGGCCAACCAGTTCTTC; CDR3: CASTLQRVPSGANQFF
size: NA; D: NA; J: TRBJ2-7; V: TRBV7-2; DNA: TGCGCCAGCAGCTTGGGTGTGGGTGGGTACGAGCAGTACTTC; CDR3: CASSLGVGGYEQYF
size: NA; D: NA; J: TRBJ2-5; V: TRBV7-8; DNA: TGTGCCAGCAGCTATCATCCATACGGGACTGTCCTGACCCAGTACTTC; CDR3: CASSYHPYGTVLTQYF
size: NA; D: TRBD1; J: TRBJ2-1; V: TRBV2; DNA: TGTGCCAGCAGTTCGGACAGGGACACCTACGAGCAGTTCTTC; CDR3: CASSSDRDTYEQFF
size: many; D: NA; J: TRBJ2-3; V: TRBV11-2; DNA: TGTGCCAGCAGCTCCCCCTTAGGCCTTAGCACAGATACGCAGTATTTT; CDR3: CASSSPLGLSTDTQYF
size: NA; D: NA; J: TRBJ1-5; V: TRBV9; DNA: TGTGCCAGCAGCGAAGGCGGGAACACCGGGGAGCTGTATTTT; CDR3: CASSEGGNTGELYF
size: NA; D: NA; J: TRBJ1-1; V: TRBV7-8; DNA: TGTGCCAGCAGCGGAGCGGGCCGACCGGGAGGGAACAATGAAGCTTTCTTT; CDR3: CASSGAGRPGGNNEAFF
size: NA; D: TRBD2; J: TRBJ2-2; V: TRBV5-1; DNA: TGCGCCAGCAGCTTGGAGGCCCTAGCGGTGGTGTCCGGGGAGCTGTTTTTT; CDR3: CASSLEALAVVSGELFF
size: NA; D: NA; J: TRBJ1-2; V: TRBV7-2; DNA: TGTGCCAGCGGGTTACGGAATGGCTCCAATTTC; CDR3: CASGLRNGSNF
size: NA; D: NA; J: TRBJ2-3; V: TRBV2; DNA: TGTGCCAGCAGCGACGGGGGCGCAGATAGGCAGTATTTT; CDR3: CASSDGGADRQYF
size: NA; D: NA; J: TRBJ2-7; V: TRBV7-4; DNA: TGTGCCAGCAGTGCAACCGGAAGCTCCTACGCGCAGTACTTC; CDR3: CASSATGSSYAQYF
size: NA; D: NA; J: TRBJ2-3; V: TRBV7-2; DNA: TGTGCCAGCAGCTTAGGGGGAACTCCCGCTACGTATTTT; CDR3: CASSLGGTPATYF
size: NA; D: NA; J: TRBJ2-3; V: TRBV11-1; DNA: TGTGCCAGCAGCTTTACTGCGAGCAGGAGCAGCACAGATACGCAGTATTTT; CDR3: CASSFTASRSSTDTQYF
size: NA; D: NA; J: TRBJ2-5; V: TRBV7-2; DNA: TGTGCCAGCAGTGGTAGCCGCAGCACAGATACGCCGCAGTACTTC; CDR3: CASSGSRSTDTPQYF
size: NA; D: TRBD1; J: TRBJ2-7; V: TRBV5-1; DNA: TGCGCCAGCAGCTTCGGGGACAGGGGGAGAGCCTACGAGCAGTACTTC; CDR3: CASSFGDRGRAYEQYF
size: NA; D: NA; J: TRBJ1-1; V: TRBV5-5; DNA: TGTGCCAGCGTTCCCAGGGGCACTGAAGCTTTCTTT; CDR3: CASVPRGTEAFF
size: NA; D: NA; J: TRBJ2-3; V: TRBV7-8; DNA: TGTGCCAGCAGCCTCCGGGCAGGGGCCCGGGCCCACTTCTTT; CDR3: CASSLRAGARAHFF
size: once; D: TRBD1; J: TRBJ2-3; V: TRBV5-1; DNA: TGTGCCAGCAGCTCAAACAGGGGCAATACGCAGTATTTT; CDR3: CASSSNRGNTQYF
size: NA; D: NA; J: TRBJ2-5; V: TRBV15; DNA: TGTGCCAGCAGCAGGGGCTCCAGCGAAGAGCCCCAGTACTTC; CDR3: CASSRGSSEEPQYF
size: NA; D: NA; J: TRBJ2-1; V: TRBV20-1; DNA: TGCAGTGCTAGTGGATTAGGGACTAAAGGGGGTGGCTGGGATGAGCAGTTCTTC; CDR3: CSASGLGTKGGGWDEQFF
size: NA; D: NA; J: TRBJ1-5; V: TRBV12-3/TRBV12-4; DNA: TGTGCCAGCAGAGGACAACTTAGCAATCAGCCCCAGCATTTT; CDR3: CASRGQLSNQPQHF
size: NA; D: TRBD1; J: TRBJ1-1; V: TRBV29-1; DNA: TGCAGCGTTGAAAGACAGGGATCGAACACTGAAGCTTTCTTT; CDR3: CSVERQGSNTEAFF
size: NA; D: NA; J: TRBJ2-1; V: TRBV7-6; DNA: TGTGCCAGCAGTTATGGGGGCTACCATGAGCACCTCTTC; CDR3: CASSYGGYHEHLF
size: NA; D: TRBD1; J: TRBJ2-7; V: TRBV14; DNA: TGTGCCAGCAGCTTTTGGACAGGGGGCGGAAACGAGCAGTACTTC; CDR3: CASSFWTGGGNEQYF
size: NA; D: NA; J: TRBJ1-2; V: TRBV5-6; DNA: TGTGCCAGCAGCTTGTGGGGGCAAAACTATGACTACACCTTC; CDR3: CASSLWGQNYDYTF